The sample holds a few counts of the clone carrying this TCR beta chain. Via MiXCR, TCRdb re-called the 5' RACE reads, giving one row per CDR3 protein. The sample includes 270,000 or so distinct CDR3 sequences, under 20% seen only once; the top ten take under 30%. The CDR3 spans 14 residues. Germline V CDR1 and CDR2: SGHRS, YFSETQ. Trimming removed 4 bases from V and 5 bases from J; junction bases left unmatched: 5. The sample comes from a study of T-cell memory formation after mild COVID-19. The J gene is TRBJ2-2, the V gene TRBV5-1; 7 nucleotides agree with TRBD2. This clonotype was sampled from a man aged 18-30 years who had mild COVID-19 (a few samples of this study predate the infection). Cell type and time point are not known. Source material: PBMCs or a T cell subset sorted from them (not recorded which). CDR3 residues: CASSGGEYTGELFF. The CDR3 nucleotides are TGCGCCAGCAGCGGGGGGGAGTATACCGGGGAGCTGTTTTTT.